Shown below are 12 T cell receptor beta chains from a single sample sequenced in a study of blood T cell repertoires in COVID-19 (dated by TCRdb to 2019 to 2021). Libraries were constructed by the immunoSEQ multiplex PCR assay. The clones in this table, taken by TCRdb from immuneACCESS, are in-frame only. Not every clone is retained; where verified, under half of the shortfall comes from an unresolved V gene, and the cause of the rest is unknown. Across this sample there are around 220,000 clones, with roughly 84% seen only once. Roughly 2% of the sample rests with the top ten. The source material was peripheral blood. These TCRs come from a man aged 35 to 55 with active or convalescent COVID-19.

The rearrangement uses TRBV7-2 and TRBJ2-3, with D tentatively TRBD2 (7 bases). There are 14 residues in the CDR3. CDR1 SGHTA and CDR2 FQGNSA come from the germline V gene. The ends were cut back, 4 bases at V and 5 bases at J, with 13 bases in the middle. CDR3 nucleotide sequence: TGTGCCAGCAGCTCGTGGGGGGGCATAGATACGCAGTATTTT. Protein: CASSSWGGIDTQYF.

The chain is built from TRBV14 and TRBJ2-7; 7 positions match TRBD1. The CDR3 spans 15 residues. CDR1 is SGHDN and CDR2 is FVKESK in the germline V gene. Trimming cost V 1 base and J 4 bases; bases outside gene matches: 7. The DNA for the CDR3 is TGTGCCAGCAGCCAAGGATGGACAGGACCTTACGAGCAGTACTTC. This sequence encodes CASSQGWTGPYEQYF.

V and J are TRBV15 and TRBJ1-2, with D perhaps TRBD1 (5 bases). This CDR3 comprises 14 residues. Germline assignment: CDR1 LNHNV and CDR2 YYDKDF (reference sequence). Trimming removed 0 bases at V and 8 bases at J, with 13 bases between. CDR3 sequence: CATSRDRGVSGYTF. The CDR3 nucleotides are TGTGCCACCAGCAGAGATCGGGGGGTGAGCGGCTACACCTTC.

A single count supports this clone. J is TRBJ2-1 and V is TRBV27, with no clear D. The CDR3 is 15 residues long. Germline assignment: CDR1 MNHEY and CDR2 SMNVEV (reference sequence). Deletions cut 3 bases from V and 7 bases from J, with 16 bases between. The CDR3: CASSFLASGSNEQFF. Here the CDR3 DNA reads TGTGCCAGCAGTTTTCTGGCTAGTGGTTCGAATGAGCAGTTCTTC.

For the CDR3, the DNA is TGTGCCAGCAGTTTCCTACCTTGGACAGGGGGCGCCCAGACCCAGTACTTC. Translating it yields CASSFLPWTGGAQTQYF. V and J are TRBV27 and TRBJ2-5, with 11 bases aligning to TRBD1. This CDR3 region has 17 residues. The ends lost 3 bases at V and 6 bases at J; junction bases unmatched: 12. In germline, CDR1 is MNHEY, CDR2 SMNVEV (reference sequence).

J is TRBJ2-1 and V is TRBV7-9, with 8 bases identical to TRBD2. Germline V gene lookup returns CDR1 SEHNR and CDR2 FQNEAQ (reference sequence). V was pared by 1 base and J by 9 bases, with 14 bases of the junction left unmatched. The CDR3 is made up of 17 amino acids. The CDR3 loop is CASSLGAVSGTPPEQFF. CDR3 in DNA: TGTGCCAGCAGCTTAGGGGCTGTTAGCGGGACCCCCCCTGAGCAGTTCTTC.

The chain uses TRBV19 and TRBJ1-1, with D perhaps matching TRBD1 (6 bases). Germline CDR1 reads LNHDA; CDR2 reads SQIVND (reference sequence). This CDR3 region has 14 residues. V shed 0 bases and J shed 9 bases, with 14 bases lying between them. CDR3 nucleotide sequence: TGTGCCAGTAGTATAGATCGGTGGACAGCAAAAGCTTTCTTT. This codes for CASSIDRWTAKAFF. The full variable domain, in which reference TRBV19 and TRBJ1-1 provide the parts outside the CDR3, is DGGITQSPKYLFRKEGQNVTLSCEQNLNHDAMYWYRQDPGQGLRLIYYSQIVNDFQKGDIAEGYSVSREKKESFPLTVTSAQKNPTAFYLCASSIDRWTAKAFFGQGTRLTVV.

This clone was found once. The chain combines TRBV9 with TRBJ1-1; weak D call: TRBD1 (5 bases). Germline-derived CDR1 and CDR2 are SGDLS and YYNGEE. The germline V and J ends were trimmed by 4 bases and 4 bases, with 14 bases remaining between them. The CDR3 totals 14 residues. CDR3: CASSLAGGGTEAFF. CDR3 nucleotides: TGTGCCAGCAGCCTCGCGGGGGGAGGCACTGAAGCTTTCTTT.

This chain joins TRBV2 and TRBJ1-5; D is uncertain. Germline CDR1 SNHLY, CDR2 FYNNEI. The CDR3 is 12 amino acids. V lost 5 bases and J 8 bases, leaving 10 bases between the germline ends. DNA of the CDR3: TGTGCCAGCAGTCGTCCCCCTAAGCCCCAGCATTTT. Protein sequence: CASSRPPKPQHF. Full variable domain (missing parts from reference TRBV2 and TRBJ1-5): EPEVTQTPSHQVTQMGQEVILRCVPISNHLYFYWYRQILGQKVEFLVSFYNNEISEKSEIFDDQFSVERPDGSNFTLKIRSTKLEDSAMYFCASSRPPKPQHFGDGTRLSIL.

V gene TRBV6-5 combines with J gene TRBJ1-6, with D unclear. V shed 2 bases and J shed 5 bases, with 7 bases lying between them. CDR3 length: 14 amino acids. CDR1 and CDR2 (germline): MNHEY, SVGAGI. This CDR3 is CASSYRADNSPLHF. In nucleotides, the CDR3 is TGTGCCAGCAGTTACAGAGCTGATAATTCACCCCTCCACTTT.

This clone was counted once. The genes are TRBV4-1 and TRBJ1-1, with 8 bases that match TRBD1. The junction had 6 bases not matched to a gene; V was cut back by 6 bases and J by 0 bases. Germline V gene sequence: CDR1 MGHRA, CDR2 YSYEKL. The CDR3 totals 15 residues. The DNA for the CDR3 is TGCGCCAGCAGGCCCGGGACAGGCATGAACACTGAAGCTTTCTTT. Translating gives CASRPGTGMNTEAFF.

The chain uses TRBV7-2 and TRBJ1-2, with 9 nucleotides matching TRBD1. This CDR3 has 13 residues. V lost 5 bases, J lost 7 bases, and 5 bases stayed unmatched. Germline assignment: CDR1 SGHTA and CDR2 FQGNSA. CDR3 coding DNA: TGTGCCAGCAGCCCCGGGACAGGGTCTGGCTACACCTTC. It yields the protein CASSPGTGSGYTF.